Listed below are T cell receptor beta chains from one sample, sequenced in a study of CD8 T cells in ankylosing spondylitis. TCRdb ran MiXCR on the 5' RACE reads and lists one entry per CDR3 protein. Of about 540,000 distinct CDR3 sequences listed, over 9.5% are singletons. The sample consisted of blood, either unsorted or a sorted T cell fraction (not recorded which). These receptors were collected from a male donor with ankylosing spondylitis. CDR3s include the opening cysteine and the closing phenylalanine or tryptophan. D genes are given only for firm matches. Only part of the rows carry a size: once, few, many, or a class if the clone is expanded.

abundance	v_gene	d_gene	j_gene	CDR3aa	CDR3nt
few	TRBV5-4	TRBD2	TRBJ2-1	CASSFIAGSINNEQFF	TGTGCCAGCAGCTTCATAGCGGGGTCAATCAACAATGAGCAGTTCTTC
.	TRBV7-8	TRBD2	TRBJ2-1	CASTRVEASGGNEQFF	TGTGCCAGCACCCGAGTTGAGGCTAGCGGGGGCAATGAGCAGTTCTTC
many	TRBV29-1	TRBD2	TRBJ2-5	CSVDAGGETQYF	TGCAGCGTTGATGCGGGAGGAGAGACCCAGTACTTC
many	TRBV7-9	.	TRBJ2-3	CASSPDPSTDTQYF	TGTGCCAGCAGCCCGGACCCGAGCACAGATACGCAGTATTTT
.	TRBV7-2	TRBD2	TRBJ2-4	CATAEREWDIQYF	TGTGCCACCGCTGAGCGGGAGTGGGACATTCAGTACTTC
.	TRBV20-1	.	TRBJ1-5	CSAQTDSNQPQHF	TGCAGTGCGCAGACGGATAGCAATCAGCCCCAGCATTTT
.	TRBV5-1	TRBD1	TRBJ2-7	CASSPGQGTAYEQYF	TGCGCCAGCAGCCCTGGACAGGGTACGGCCTACGAGCAGTACTTC
.	TRBV5-6	.	TRBJ1-6	CASSLVDQNSPLHF	TGTGCCAGCAGCTTGGTGGACCAAAATTCACCCCTCCACTTT
few	TRBV20-1	.	TRBJ1-1	CSAPERGNTEAFF	TGCAGTGCTCCTGAGAGGGGGAACACTGAAGCTTTCTTT
few	TRBV24-1	.	TRBJ1-2	CATSSTDYGYTF	TGTGCCACCAGTTCGACAGACTATGGCTACACCTTC
.	TRBV7-9	TRBD1	TRBJ1-2	CASSLFAQGTYGYTF	TGTGCCAGCAGCCTATTTGCACAGGGGACTTATGGCTACACCTTC
.	TRBV25-1	.	TRBJ2-5	CASSPRTRGETQYF	TGTGCCAGCAGTCCTCGGACCCGGGGAGAGACCCAGTACTTC
few	TRBV7-8	TRBD2	TRBJ2-2	CASSRLAGGVGELFF	TGTGCCAGCAGCCGCCTAGCGGGAGGTGTGGGGGAGCTGTTTTTT
.	TRBV25-1	.	TRBJ2-1	CASSDPTGGPDNEQFF	TGTGCCAGCAGTGATCCCACAGGAGGCCCCGACAATGAGCAGTTCTTC
.	TRBV7-2	.	TRBJ1-1	CASSLATAPNTEAFF	TGTGCCAGCAGCTTAGCCACAGCCCCTAACACTGAAGCTTTCTTT
.	TRBV6-1	.	TRBJ1-5	CASSPRGTDWPQHF	TGTGCCAGCAGCCCAAGAGGGACGGACTGGCCCCAGCATTTT
many	TRBV15	.	TRBJ2-2	CATSRESTGELFF	TGTGCCACCAGCAGAGAGAGCACCGGGGAGCTGTTTTTT
.	TRBV2	.	TRBJ2-5	CASSEKTQYF	TGTGCCAGCAGTGAAAAGACCCAGTACTTC
few	TRBV20-1	.	TRBJ2-4	CSASPGWVKNIQYF	TGCAGTGCTAGTCCCGGGTGGGTCAAAAACATTCAGTACTTC
few	TRBV5-1	TRBD1	TRBJ1-3	CASSLVGTGSSGNTIYF	TGCGCCAGCAGCTTGGTGGGGACAGGGAGCTCTGGAAACACCATATATTTT
many	TRBV11-2	TRBD1	TRBJ2-3	CASSPARTGGTDTQYF	TGTGCCAGCAGCCCAGCCAGGACAGGGGGCACAGATACGCAGTATTTT
few	TRBV5-1	TRBD2	TRBJ2-1	CASSWGGSGSNEQFF	TGCGCCAGCAGCTGGGGGGGGAGCGGGAGTAATGAGCAGTTCTTC
few	TRBV11-2	.	TRBJ2-2	CASSLFRELFF	TGTGCCAGCAGCTTATTCCGGGAGCTGTTTTTT
few	TRBV4-2	TRBD1	TRBJ1-5	CASSQDPHDRDNQPQHF	TGTGCCAGCAGCCAAGATCCCCATGACAGGGATAATCAGCCCCAGCATTTT
many	TRBV3-1	TRBD1	TRBJ2-1	CASSQDRGKHNEQFF	TGTGCCAGCAGCCAAGACAGGGGGAAACACAATGAGCAGTTCTTC